This TCR beta chain was recorded in a study of control samples from healthy donors and cancer patients. The CDR3 has 11 residues. Germline CDR1 reads MDHEN; CDR2 reads SYDVKM. Trimming removed 3 bases at V and 3 bases at J, with 3 bases between. Some clones are missing from TCRdb's copy, which holds only in-frame ones; the method was immunoSEQ multiplex PCR. The table shows some 200,000 clones, with 90% to 95% occurring only once. Note on this clone: Within the sample, other DNA sequences also encode this same CDR3.

The specimen was blood. This TCR was recovered from a woman between 25 and 40 years old in good health. The rearrangement joins TRBV28 to TRBJ2-7; D gene ambiguous. The CDR3 DNA sequence: TGTGCCAGCAGTTTGGGCTACGAGCAGTACTTC. Its protein is CASSLGYEQYF.